This section outlines one T cell receptor (beta chain) sequence together with its context. The antigen remains unidentified. The read stops 3 residues short of the end of the CDR3; the missing end is completed from the germline J gene. This sample is part of a study of Tregs in tolerant kidney transplant recipients. The study's findings and limits: Expanding Tregs on activated donor B cells appeared to best identify donor-specific TCRbeta clones. Changing PCR primers prevented nucleotide comparison between some patients' samples.

Mixed chimerism was transient after nonmyeloablative marrow transplants from related graft donors. From germline, CDR1 is GTSNPN and CDR2 SVGIG (reference sequence). Deletions cut 4 bases from V and 0 bases from J, with 9 bases between. The CDR3 extends over 13 amino acids. TCRdb's copy holds only in-frame clones and misses some; the assay was immunoSEQ multiplex PCR. The sample data list 5,300 or so clones. This clonotype originated in a human patient who received a combined kidney and bone marrow transplant. The graft donor may be the source of some T cells. The specimen comprised CD4+ T cells from blood (PBMCs), sampled 14 months after the transplant. This chain uses TRBV30 with TRBJ1-2; D is ambiguous. The covered CDR3 bases are TGTGCCTGGATCGTATCCGCTAACTATGGC. It yields the protein CAWIVSANYG. The complete CDR3 protein is CAWIVSANYGYTF.